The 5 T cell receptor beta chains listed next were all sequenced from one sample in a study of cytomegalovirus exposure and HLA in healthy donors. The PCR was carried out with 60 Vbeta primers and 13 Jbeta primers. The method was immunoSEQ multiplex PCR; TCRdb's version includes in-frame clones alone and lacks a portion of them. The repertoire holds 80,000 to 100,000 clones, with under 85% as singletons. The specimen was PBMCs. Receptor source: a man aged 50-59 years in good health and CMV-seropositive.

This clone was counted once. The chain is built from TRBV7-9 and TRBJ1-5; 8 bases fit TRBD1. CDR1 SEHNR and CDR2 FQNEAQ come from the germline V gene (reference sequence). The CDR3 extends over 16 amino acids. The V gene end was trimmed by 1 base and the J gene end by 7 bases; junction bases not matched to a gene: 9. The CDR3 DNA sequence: TGTGCCAGCAGCTTAGAGCGGACAGGGAGCACCCAGCCCCAGCATTTT. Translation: CASSLERTGSTQPQHF.

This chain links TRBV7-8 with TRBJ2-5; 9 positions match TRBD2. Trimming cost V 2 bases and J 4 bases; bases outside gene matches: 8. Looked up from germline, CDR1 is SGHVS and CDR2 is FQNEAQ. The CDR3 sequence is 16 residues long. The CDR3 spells CASSLNGGLAPETQYF. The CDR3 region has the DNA TGTGCCAGCAGCTTAAATGGAGGACTAGCGCCAGAGACCCAGTACTTC.

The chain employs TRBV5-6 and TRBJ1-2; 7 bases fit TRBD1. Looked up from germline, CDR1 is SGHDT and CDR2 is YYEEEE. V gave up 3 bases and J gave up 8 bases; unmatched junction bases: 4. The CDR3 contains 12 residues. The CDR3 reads CASSWDRSGYTF. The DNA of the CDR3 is TGTGCCAGCAGCTGGGACAGATCCGGCTACACCTTC.

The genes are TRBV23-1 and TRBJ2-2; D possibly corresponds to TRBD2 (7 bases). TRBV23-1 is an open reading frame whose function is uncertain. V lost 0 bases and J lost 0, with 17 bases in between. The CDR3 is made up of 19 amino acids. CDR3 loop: CASSQSGGGGLPNTGELFF. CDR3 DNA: TGCGCCAGCAGTCAATCGGGAGGCGGGGGCCTACCGAACACCGGGGAGCTGTTTTTT.

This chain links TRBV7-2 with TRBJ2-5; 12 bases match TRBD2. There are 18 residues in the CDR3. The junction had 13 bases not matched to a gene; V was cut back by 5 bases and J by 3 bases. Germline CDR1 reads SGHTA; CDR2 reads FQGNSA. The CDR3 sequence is CASSRQASGGAKEETQYF. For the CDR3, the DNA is TGTGCCAGCAGCCGCCAAGCTAGCGGGGGGGCTAAGGAAGAGACCCAGTACTTC.